This T cell receptor beta chain was obtained from a study of cytomegalovirus exposure and HLA in healthy donors. This table comes from immunoSEQ multiplex PCR, and its TCRdb copy is limited to in-frame clones, with some not included. The sample yields roughly 150,000 clones, just under 85% seen once. Per germline, CDR1 MNHNS and CDR2 SASEGT. The CDR3 spans 15 residues. Trimming removed 8 bases from V and 5 bases from J; junction bases left unmatched: 11. The chain combines TRBV6-1 with TRBJ2-1; 8 bases line up with TRBD2. The clonotype was recovered from a man under 40 in good health and CMV-seropositive. The sample consisted of PBMCs. CDR3 residues: CASLLLWTSHNEQFF. The CDR3 DNA is TGTGCCAGCTTATTATTGTGGACTAGCCACAATGAGCAGTTCTTC.